The next 10 T cell receptor beta chains were all read from a single sample in a study of T cell responses to AZD1222 COVID-19 vaccine. The data were produced by immunoSEQ multiplex PCR, yet TCRdb's version contains in-frame clones alone and is incomplete. The sample includes about 99,000 clones, around 87% of them seen just once. Sequencing was performed on peripheral blood, taken on day 0 of AZD1222 vaccination. Receptors were obtained from an adult in good health.

The V gene is TRBV10-3, the J gene TRBJ2-7, with TRBD1 matching over 7 bases. The CDR3 totals 12 residues. CDR1 and CDR2 (germline): ENHRY, SYGVKD. J lost 4 bases, V lost 5 bases, and 2 bases had no gene match. Written as DNA, the CDR3 is TGTGCCATCAGTCAGACAGGGTACGAGCAGTACTTC. Protein sequence: CAISQTGYEQYF.

The chain couples TRBV7-9 to TRBJ1-2, with D unresolved. The CDR3 runs 12 residues. V lost 6 bases to trimming and J lost 8 bases, with 13 bases between them. Per the germline V gene, CDR1 is SEHNR and CDR2 is FQNEAQ (reference sequence). The CDR3 nucleotides are TGTGCCAGCAGAAAATCGGAGGGCGGCTACACCTTC. As protein: CASRKSEGGYTF.

The rearrangement joins TRBV20-1 to TRBJ2-7; D ambiguous. The CDR3 runs 10 residues. The V gene's germline CDR1 is DFQATT and CDR2 SNEGSKA (reference sequence). Trimming left V 8 bases short and J 5 bases short, with 10 bases between. The CDR3 protein is CSPVHHEQYF. In DNA, the CDR3 is TGCAGTCCCGTCCATCACGAGCAGTACTTC.

V gene TRBV9 combines with J gene TRBJ2-3; 13 nucleotides line up with TRBD2. Germline CDR1 reads SGDLS; CDR2 reads YYNGEE. The trim removed 0 bases at V and 8 bases at J, leaving 6 bases unmatched. The CDR3 sequence is 16 residues long. CDR3 DNA: TGTGCCAGCAGCGTAGGACTAGCGGGAGGAGGGGGTACGCAGTATTTT. It codes for CASSVGLAGGGGTQYF.

Regarding this clone: A clone one base away is much larger, so this may be a read error. This chain links TRBV4-1 with TRBJ2-7; D unclear. This CDR3 contains 17 residues. Germline lookup yields CDR1 MGHRA and CDR2 YSYEKL. The CDR3 DNA reads TGCGCCAGCAGCCCCCGTCAAATGGGCGTGGGCTCCTACAAGCAGTACTTC. Its translation is CASSPRQMGVGSYKQYF.

The rearrangement uses TRBV6-5 and TRBJ2-7; 10 bases fit TRBD2. Per the germline V gene, CDR1 is MNHEY and CDR2 is SVGAGI. This CDR3 spans 15 amino acids. Losses at the gene ends were 7 bases for V and 0 bases for J; bases not matched to a gene: 6. The CDR3 loop is CASTELAGSSYEQYF. DNA for the CDR3: TGTGCCAGCACCGAACTAGCGGGGAGCTCCTACGAGCAGTACTTC.

V and J are TRBV5-5 and TRBJ1-2; TRBD1 is a possible D gene (5 bases). The CDR3 consists of 13 residues. V lost 3 bases and J lost 3, with 9 bases in between. The V gene's germline CDR1 is SGHKS and CDR2 YYEKEE (reference sequence). The CDR3 spells CASSSDSDYGYTF. The CDR3 bases are TGTGCCAGCAGCTCAGACAGCGACTATGGCTACACCTTC.

This clone was detected once. As DNA, the CDR3 is TGTGCCAGCAGCGACCAAGGGACTAGCGGGACTCAAGAGACCCAGTACTTC. Its protein is CASSDQGTSGTQETQYF. The rearrangement joins TRBV7-9 to TRBJ2-5; 13 positions agree with TRBD2. This CDR3 has 17 residues. Germline CDR1 SEHNR, CDR2 FQNEAQ (reference sequence). Unmatched junction bases numbered 8, after V lost 5 bases and J lost 2 bases.

The J gene is TRBJ1-2, the V gene TRBV29-1; TRBD1 is a possible D gene (6 bases). V dropped 7 bases and J dropped 5 bases, with 26 bases sitting between them. The germline V gene encodes CDR1 SQVTM and CDR2 ANQGSEA. This CDR3 region has 16 residues. The CDR3 protein is CSAEGTGGHPLYGYTF. DNA of the CDR3: TGCAGCGCTGAGGGAACCGGGGGACATCCCTTGTATGGCTACACCTTC.

This sequence joins TRBV29-1 and TRBJ1-4, with D tentatively TRBD1 (6 bases). The germline V gene encodes CDR1 SQVTM and CDR2 ANQGSEA. V lost 0 bases and J lost 13, with 12 bases in between. The CDR3 has 12 amino acids. In DNA form, the CDR3 reads TGCAGCGTTGAAGACAACAGGGTGGGACTGTTTTTT. Protein product: CSVEDNRVGLFF.